This T cell receptor beta chain was sequenced in a study of blood T cell repertoires in COVID-19. The wider study: Material from acute and convalescent COVID-19 was sourced from the United States, Italy and Spain.

This clone was observed a handful of times. Germline V gene lookup returns CDR1 LGHDT and CDR2 YNNKEL (reference sequence). The CDR3 length is 12 residues. Trimming removed 0 bases from V and 3 bases from J, with 3 bases in between. Sequencing was performed with immunoSEQ multiplex PCR; in TCRdb, only in-frame clones are kept and a portion is missing. The sample includes around 330,000 clones, around 85% seen only once; the top ten take around 2%. This clonotype was sampled from a woman in her twenties or thirties who had been exposed to COVID-19. The sequencing input was PBMCs or T cells enriched from blood (not recorded which). The chain is built from TRBV3-1 (or the pseudogene TRBV3-2) and TRBJ2-7; D unresolved. The DNA of the CDR3 is TGTGCCAGCAGCCAAGAACTCTACGAGCAGTACTTC. Its protein product is CASSQELYEQYF.